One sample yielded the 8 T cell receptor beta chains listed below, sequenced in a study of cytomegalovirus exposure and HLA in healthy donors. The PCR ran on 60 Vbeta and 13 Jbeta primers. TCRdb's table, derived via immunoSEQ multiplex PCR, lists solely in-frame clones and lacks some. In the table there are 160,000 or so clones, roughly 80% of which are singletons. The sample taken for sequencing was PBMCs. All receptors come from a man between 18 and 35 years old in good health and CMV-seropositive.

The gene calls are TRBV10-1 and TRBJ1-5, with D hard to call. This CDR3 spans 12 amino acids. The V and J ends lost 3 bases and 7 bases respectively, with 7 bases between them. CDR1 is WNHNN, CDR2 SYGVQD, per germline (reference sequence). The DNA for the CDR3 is TGCGCCAGCAGTGACCCGGGACAGCCCCAGCATTTT. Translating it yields CASSDPGQPQHF.

The CDR3 region has the DNA TGTGCCAGCAGCTCAGGGTCCGCATATAGCAATCAGCCCCAGCATTTT. This codes for CASSSGSAYSNQPQHF. The V gene is TRBV7-9, the J gene TRBJ1-5; possibly TRBD1 for D (5 bases). Germline V gene lookup returns CDR1 SEHNR and CDR2 FQNEAQ (reference sequence). V was clipped by 4 bases and J by 0 bases, with 13 bases between them. This CDR3 has 16 residues.

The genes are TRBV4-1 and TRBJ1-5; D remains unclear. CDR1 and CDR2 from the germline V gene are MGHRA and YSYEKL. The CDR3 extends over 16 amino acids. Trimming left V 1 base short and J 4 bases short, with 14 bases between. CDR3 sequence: CASSQGVGGRNQPQHF. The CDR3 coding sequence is TGCGCCAGCAGCCAAGGGGTGGGTGGGCGAAATCAGCCCCAGCATTTT.

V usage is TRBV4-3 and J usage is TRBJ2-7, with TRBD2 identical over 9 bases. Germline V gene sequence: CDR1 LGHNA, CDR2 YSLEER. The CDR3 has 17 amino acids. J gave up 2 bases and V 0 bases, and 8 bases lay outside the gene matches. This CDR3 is CASSQDRGLAPAYEQYF. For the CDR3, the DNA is TGCGCCAGCAGCCAAGATCGGGGACTAGCTCCCGCCTACGAGCAGTACTTC.

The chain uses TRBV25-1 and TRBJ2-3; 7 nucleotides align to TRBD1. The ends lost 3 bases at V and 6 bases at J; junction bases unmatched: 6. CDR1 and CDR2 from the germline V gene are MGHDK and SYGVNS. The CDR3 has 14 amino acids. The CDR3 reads CASSDPTGIDTQYF. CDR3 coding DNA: TGTGCCAGCAGTGACCCGACAGGGATTGATACGCAGTATTTT.

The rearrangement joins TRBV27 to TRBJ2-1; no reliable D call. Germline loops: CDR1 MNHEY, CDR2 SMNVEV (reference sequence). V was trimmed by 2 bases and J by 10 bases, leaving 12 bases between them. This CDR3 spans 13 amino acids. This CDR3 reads CASSLIGDQEQFF. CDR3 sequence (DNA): TGTGCCAGCAGTTTAATCGGAGATCAGGAGCAGTTCTTC.

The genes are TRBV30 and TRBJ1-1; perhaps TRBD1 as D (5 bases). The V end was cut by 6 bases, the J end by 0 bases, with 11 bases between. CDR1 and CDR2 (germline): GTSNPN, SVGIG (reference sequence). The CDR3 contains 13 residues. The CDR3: CACLGGMNTEAFF. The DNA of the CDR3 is TGTGCCTGCCTCGGGGGGATGAACACTGAAGCTTTCTTT. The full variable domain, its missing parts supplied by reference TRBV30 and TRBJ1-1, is SQTIHQWPATLVQPVGSPLSLECTVEGTSNPNLYWYRQAAGRGLQLLFYSVGIGQISSEVPQNLSASRPQDRQFILSSKKLLLSDSGFYLCACLGGMNTEAFFGQGTRLTVV.

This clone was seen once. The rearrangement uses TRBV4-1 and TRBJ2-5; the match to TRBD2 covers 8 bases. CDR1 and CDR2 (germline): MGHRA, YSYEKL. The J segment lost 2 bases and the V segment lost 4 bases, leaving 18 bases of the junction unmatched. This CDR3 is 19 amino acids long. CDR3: CASSRLGTSGGTRQETQYF. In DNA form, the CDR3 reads TGCGCCAGCAGCCGGCTTGGGACTAGTGGGGGGACCAGACAAGAGACCCAGTACTTC.